This note documents a single T cell receptor (beta chain) sequence. The antigen it binds to is not known. The junction departs from the called germline gene at one end, perhaps through a read error. These data belong to a study of T cells after yellow fever vaccination (dated by TCRdb to between 2018 and 2021). About the full investigation: The SMART-Seq v4 Ultra Low Input RNA kit was used to prepare libraries from fractions with low cell numbers. To follow T-cell clones before and after primary and booster YFV17D yellow fever vaccination, bulk TCR alpha and beta repertoires were sequenced over time. Two healthy male donors, one aged 18 to 29 and one aged 30 to 40 years, were included in the cohort. Blood was collected at multiple timepoints before and after primary and secondary immunization, and bulk PBMC replicates and cell subsets were isolated. Overall study outcomes, separate from this receptor: Most clones expanded after primary vaccination (approximately 97% of CD4 and about 85% of CD8) were re-detected after the booster, suggesting that broad memory maintenance occurred. FACS-sorted repertoires could contain abundant contaminating clonotypes from the bulk population, so computational filtering was required. A small fraction of clonotypes appeared in both the CD4 and CD8 compartments, likely as a result of convergent recombination. Only a couple of donors were included in the study, so the extent to which the findings can be generalized is limited. Compared with the primary T-cell response, the secondary T-cell response was weaker but faster, peaking on day 5 rather than day 15.

CDR1 MRHNA and CDR2 SNTAGT were looked up in the germline V gene. The CDR3 covers 17 residues, taking in both the cysteine and the phenylalanine. The read is trimmed to its CDR3 DNA, 51 bases read in frame from base 1. TCR cDNA was made using 5'RACE template switching, a step that added a universal primer site and unique molecular identifiers. Priming of cDNA synthesis was performed from both the TCR alpha and TCR beta constant segments. Library amplification used two PCR steps, and the second PCR step added sample barcodes and sequencing adapters. Libraries were sequenced on Illumina HiSeq 2500 (2x100 bp) or NovaSeq (2x150 bp). The study's own analysis went as follows. MIGEC was used to demultiplex reads and collapse the reads into UMI consensus sequences, and MiXCR was used for V(D)J alignment. Using edgeR on replicate PBMC samples, clonotypes were called vaccine-responding if FDR was below 0.01 and the log2 fold change was above 5 up to day 15. Each bulk clonotype received a CD4 or CD8 identity based on whether the sequenced CD4 or CD8 repertoire contained that clonotype at higher abundance. TCRdb redid the processing of the public reads, applying fastp at Q25 and MiXCR, and retained in-frame beta chains. A single entry per CDR3 protein holds the most common genes and DNA from its merged rows. The V and J calls come from TCRdb's annotation, not from the publication. The sample table holds hundreds of thousands of distinct CDR3 sequences, of which approximately 13% were seen once. The biggest ten clones account for around 14% of the sample.

Sample treatment or condition, as interpreted from the label and publication: live attenuated yellow fever vaccine strain. At each blood-draw timepoint, two biological replicates of bulk PBMCs were collected. PBMCs were isolated from peripheral blood using a standard Ficoll-Paque protocol. TriZol was used to extract RNA from bulk PBMCs, from CD4 and CD8 fractions, and from dextramer-positive and dextramer-negative fractions. The rearrangement joined TRBV6-4 to TRBJ1-6; TRBD1 agrees with 10 junctional bases. Material: PBMCs, obtained on the day of the yellow fever booster vaccination. This TCR was sampled from a man aged 25 to 40 who received the YFV17D yellow fever vaccine. The bases read TGTACCAGCAGTTTAAAAGGGACAGGGGCCTATAATTCACCCCTCCACTTT. Translated, this gives CTSSLKGTGAYNSPLHF.